This T cell receptor (beta chain) was sequenced in a study of T cells in Graves' hyperthyroidism and ophthalmopathy. RNA transcripts were the template for amplifying TCR beta CDR3 regions. The study used the HTBI primer set for a first-round RT-PCR of the TCR CDR3. TCRdb redid the calling of the multiplex PCR reads with MiXCR, one entry per CDR3 protein. Here the sample spans fewer than 650,000 distinct CDR3 sequences, 40% to 50% being singletons. This clonotype was counted ten times or more. Its antigen is undetermined. The V end lost 4 bases, the J end lost 5 bases, and 11 bases lay between the germline ends. The CDR3 extends over 13 amino acids. Germline V gene data show CDR1 as MNHNS and CDR2 as SASEGT. Study outcomes and limitations: The blood repertoire included most of the expanded thyroid clonotypes above 0.001.

Specimen: peripheral blood or thyroid tissue (not recorded which). The V and J genes are TRBV6-1 and TRBJ1-1; no definite D call. This TCR was sampled from an adult woman with Graves' disease, either hyperthyroidism or ophthalmopathy (not recorded which). As DNA, the CDR3 is TGTGCCAGCAGTGTTGGGAGTCAGACTGAAGCTTTCTTT. This gives the protein CASSVGSQTEAFF.